What follows is one TCR beta chain and its context. Its target is not known. This CDR3 region has 16 residues. Germline V gives CDR1 SNHLY, CDR2 FYNNEI. V was pared by 1 base and J by 3 bases, with 13 bases between. This table comes from immunoSEQ multiplex PCR, and its TCRdb copy is limited to in-frame clones, with some not included. The sample lists over a million clones, more than 75% occurring once. Donors were healthy HIV-negative adults without recently reported acute infections or vaccinations. The record originates from a study of shared clonotypes between healthy human individuals. For the study at large: Donor ages ranged 18 to 49 years: two women, a few men. Each donor had three CD4 naive, three CD4 memory, two CD8 naive and one CD8 memory plate.

Study outcomes and limitations: It was observed that 4% to 6% of naive CD4 clonotypes were shared across a few donors.

What was sequenced was memory CD4+ T cells from PBMCs. Indicated subset: CD45RA-negative fraction. This sequence was found in a man aged 18 to 30 in good health. Some clones in this sample may be carry-over from other donors' samples. V usage is TRBV2 and J usage is TRBJ2-1; TRBD2 might be the D (5 bases). The CDR3 DNA reads TGTGCCAGCAGTGAAGGAATTAGCGCGTACTACAATGAGCAGTTCTTC. This translates into CASSEGISAYYNEQFF.